This T cell receptor (beta chain) was found in a study of cytomegalovirus exposure and HLA in healthy donors. Points on this clone: As yet, its antigen is unknown.

Sequenced by immunoSEQ multiplex PCR; TCRdb stores in-frame clones only, minus some. The table has approximately 280,000 clones, 80% to 90% seen once. The donors were members of the validation cohort comprising about 120 subjects, separate from the approximately 710-subject first cohort. After removal of 4 bases from V and 6 bases from J, the junction contained 6 bases not matched to a gene. CDR3 length: 15 amino acids. The germline CDR1 and CDR2 sequences are WSHSY and SAAADI. Study-wide results and caveats: Cytomegalovirus status was reportedly diagnosed by the classifier with high sensitivity and specificity. The authors enumerated roughly 160 TCR beta chains as linked to cytomegalovirus.

The sample was PBMCs. The J gene is TRBJ2-2, the V gene TRBV10-2, with 9 nucleotides matching TRBD2. The TCR sequence derives from a woman aged 18-29 years in good health and CMV-seronegative. DNA for the CDR3: TGCGCCAGCAGTGGGGGACTAGCTGGTGCCGGGGAGCTGTTTTTT. As protein: CASSGGLAGAGELFF.